This TCR beta chain was retrieved from a study of T cell repertoires in cytomegalovirus infection (dated by TCRdb to about 2019). General notes on the study: The HLA type of each donor mattered for the analysis, because public TCR beta signatures pointed to carriage of CMV infection along with the matching HLA type. Study-wide findings and limitations: Carriers of CMV infection plus the relevant HLA type were discriminated by the cumulative frequency of public TCR beta family members in the study cohort and in an independent roughly 370-donor cohort. The ex vivo response was dominated by HLA-C-restricted CMV-specific TCR beta clonotypes, which also provided the single most frequent clonotype in two of eight donors.

For CDR1 and CDR2, the germline V gene lists LGHNT and FRNRAP. V lost 5 bases and J lost 6 bases; the stretch between them is 11 bases long. From the cysteine up to the phenylalanine, the CDR3 has a length of 13 residues. The sequence is cut down to CDR3 DNA, 39 bases in frame from base 1. Sequencing relied on an Illumina HiSeq 1500. TCRdb trimmed the raw reads at Q25, called clones with MiXCR and kept productive beta chains. Under each unique CDR3 protein, matching rows form one entry showing the most common genes and DNA. A total of around 260,000 distinct CDR3 sequences appear in this sample, roughly 24% of them only once. Roughly 13% of the sample lies in the top ten. This clonotype was seen once. Its antigen is currently not known. No qualities accompany the bases; no much larger clone lies one base away. One read amounts to weak evidence.

The sequence came from a human donor in good health (CMV status not recorded). Some clones in this sample may be carry-over from other donors' samples. Material: PBMCs. This chain joins TRBV12-5 to TRBJ2-1, and the D gene may be TRBD2, 6 bases matching. The nucleotide sequence reads TGTGCTAGTGGTCCTTCAGCGGGCAATGAGCAGTTCTTC. This sequence encodes CASGPSAGNEQFF.